This is a list of T cell receptor beta chains from one sample in a study of CD8+CD57+ T cells in acquired aplastic anemia. Via MiXCR, TCRdb re-called the reads, giving one row per CDR3 protein. The sample holds fewer than 250,000 distinct CDR3 sequences, around 50% seen once. The sample taken for sequencing was sorted CD4+, CD8+, or CD8+CD57+ T cells (not recorded which) from PBMCs. These receptors were collected from a human donor in good health, serving as a control. Both conserved end residues are part of each CDR3. The order of the fields is CDR3 length, V gene, clone size, D gene, J gene, CDR3 protein, CDR3 DNA. D genes are given only for firm matches. Only part of the rows carry a size: once, few, many, or a class if the clone is expanded.

len: 14; v_gene: TRBV7-8; abundance: many; d_gene: -; j_gene: TRBJ1-2; CDR3aa: CASSFSPLRGGYTF; CDR3nt: TGTGCCAGCAGCTTCTCGCCCCTCCGGGGTGGCTACACCTTC
len: 11; v_gene: TRBV29-1; abundance: -; d_gene: -; j_gene: TRBJ1-2; CDR3aa: CSVVTGAGYTF; CDR3nt: TGCAGCGTTGTTACGGGAGCTGGCTACACCTTC
len: 16; v_gene: TRBV9; abundance: many; d_gene: TRBD2; j_gene: TRBJ2-1; CDR3aa: CASTPTGTSLFNEQFF; CDR3nt: TGTGCCAGCACCCCAACCGGGACTAGTCTTTTCAATGAGCAGTTCTTC
len: 13; v_gene: TRBV19; abundance: -; d_gene: -; j_gene: TRBJ1-1; CDR3aa: CASSIRGKAEAFF; CDR3nt: TGTGCCAGTAGTATACGGGGGAAGGCTGAAGCTTTCTTT
len: 15; v_gene: TRBV5-1; abundance: -; d_gene: -; j_gene: TRBJ1-6; CDR3aa: CASSWRGGGDSPLHF; CDR3nt: TGCGCCAGCAGCTGGCGGGGGGGCGGAGATTCACCCCTCCACTTT
len: 15; v_gene: TRBV19; abundance: -; d_gene: TRBD1; j_gene: TRBJ1-2; CDR3aa: CASRPTGFDWYGYTF; CDR3nt: TGTGCCAGTAGGCCGACAGGGTTTGATTGGTATGGCTACACCTTC
len: 16; v_gene: TRBV28; abundance: many; d_gene: -; j_gene: TRBJ1-5; CDR3aa: CASSPDRDFSNQPQHF; CDR3nt: TGTGCCAGCAGCCCCGACCGAGACTTTAGCAATCAGCCCCAGCATTTT
len: 13; v_gene: TRBV10-2; abundance: -; d_gene: -; j_gene: TRBJ1-2; CDR3aa: CASSETGSSSYTF; CDR3nt: TGCGCCAGCAGCGAAACAGGGTCGAGTAGCTACACCTTC
len: 14; v_gene: TRBV5-1; abundance: -; d_gene: -; j_gene: TRBJ1-1; CDR3aa: CASSQGKGVTEAFF; CDR3nt: TGCGCCAGCAGCCAGGGGAAAGGTGTAACTGAAGCTTTCTTT
len: 14; v_gene: TRBV12-3/TRBV12-4; abundance: many; d_gene: TRBD1; j_gene: TRBJ1-1; CDR3aa: CASSPRQGNTEAFF; CDR3nt: TGTGCCAGCAGCCCACGACAGGGTAACACTGAAGCTTTCTTT
len: 14; v_gene: TRBV11-2; abundance: many; d_gene: -; j_gene: TRBJ1-1; CDR3aa: CASSSLRGRTEAFF; CDR3nt: TGTGCCAGCAGTTCCTTGCGGGGTCGGACTGAAGCTTTCTTT
len: 15; v_gene: TRBV19; abundance: once; d_gene: -; j_gene: TRBJ1-5; CDR3aa: CASSGGSSRNQPQHF; CDR3nt: TGTGCCAGTAGTGGGGGGTCCTCTCGAAATCAGCCCCAGCATTTT
len: 14; v_gene: TRBV5-1; abundance: few; d_gene: -; j_gene: TRBJ1-6; CDR3aa: CASSLEDRFVPLHF; CDR3nt: TGCGCCAGCAGCTTGGAGGACCGGTTCGTACCCCTCCACTTT
len: 15; v_gene: TRBV10-2; abundance: -; d_gene: TRBD1; j_gene: TRBJ2-1; CDR3aa: CASNAGTGPYNEQFF; CDR3nt: TGCGCCAGCAACGCCGGGACAGGGCCCTACAATGAGCAGTTCTTC
len: 14; v_gene: TRBV20-1; abundance: -; d_gene: -; j_gene: TRBJ1-6; CDR3aa: CSAPTGRDNSPLHF; CDR3nt: TGCAGTGCACCTACAGGGAGGGATAATTCACCCCTCCACTTT
len: 13; v_gene: TRBV12-3/TRBV12-4; abundance: few; d_gene: -; j_gene: TRBJ2-7; CDR3aa: CASQGRGVYEQYF; CDR3nt: TGTGCCAGCCAGGGCAGGGGGGTGTACGAGCAGTACTTC
len: 16; v_gene: TRBV14; abundance: -; d_gene: TRBD1; j_gene: TRBJ2-2; CDR3aa: CASSQTGQLNTGELFF; CDR3nt: TGTGCCAGCAGCCAGACGGGACAGCTAAACACCGGGGAGCTGTTTTTT
len: 15; v_gene: TRBV7-2; abundance: once; d_gene: -; j_gene: TRBJ2-5; CDR3aa: CASSLTDSPGETQYF; CDR3nt: TGTGCCAGCAGCTTAACGGACAGCCCAGGGGAGACCCAGTACTTC
len: 14; v_gene: TRBV20-1; abundance: -; d_gene: -; j_gene: TRBJ1-2; CDR3aa: CSARFTGRDYGYTF; CDR3nt: TGCAGTGCTAGGTTTACAGGGAGGGACTATGGCTACACCTTC
len: 15; v_gene: TRBV7-6; abundance: once; d_gene: -; j_gene: TRBJ1-3; CDR3aa: CASSHPSNSGNTIYF; CDR3nt: TGTGCCAGCAGCCACCCCAGCAACTCTGGAAACACCATATATTTT
len: 14; v_gene: TRBV4-1; abundance: -; d_gene: -; j_gene: TRBJ1-2; CDR3aa: CASSQAGINYGYTF; CDR3nt: TGCGCCAGCAGCCAAGCAGGCATAAACTATGGCTACACCTTC
len: 15; v_gene: TRBV5-1; abundance: -; d_gene: -; j_gene: TRBJ1-2; CDR3aa: CASSVGGSSNYGYTF; CDR3nt: TGCGCCAGCAGCGTTGGTGGCAGTTCTAACTATGGCTACACCTTC
len: 14; v_gene: TRBV10-2; abundance: -; d_gene: TRBD1; j_gene: TRBJ1-2; CDR3aa: CASNAGTGVGGYTF; CDR3nt: TGCGCCAGCAACGCCGGGACAGGGGTGGGTGGCTACACCTTC
len: 14; v_gene: TRBV2; abundance: many; d_gene: -; j_gene: TRBJ2-2; CDR3aa: CASRGQGGTGELFF; CDR3nt: TGTGCCAGCAGAGGACAGGGAGGGACCGGGGAGCTGTTTTTT
len: 13; v_gene: TRBV6-1; abundance: many; d_gene: -; j_gene: TRBJ2-3; CDR3aa: CATRTASTDTQYF; CDR3nt: TGTGCCACCCGGACAGCTAGCACAGATACGCAGTATTTT
len: 13; v_gene: TRBV19; abundance: -; d_gene: -; j_gene: TRBJ1-2; CDR3aa: CASSRDTFYGYAF; CDR3nt: TGTGCCAGTAGCCGAGACACCTTTTATGGCTACGCCTTC
len: 15; v_gene: TRBV10-2; abundance: many; d_gene: -; j_gene: TRBJ1-2; CDR3aa: CASSESRGYNYGYTF; CDR3nt: TGCGCCAGCAGTGAGTCGAGAGGATACAACTATGGCTACACCTTC
len: 14; v_gene: TRBV19; abundance: many; d_gene: TRBD1; j_gene: TRBJ1-6; CDR3aa: CASRVNRGDPPLHF; CDR3nt: TGTGCCAGTAGGGTTAACAGGGGGGATCCCCCCCTCCACTTT
len: 13; v_gene: TRBV10-3; abundance: few; d_gene: -; j_gene: TRBJ2-1; CDR3aa: CAISPLEGIEQFF; CDR3nt: TGTGCCATCAGTCCCCTCGAGGGGATTGAGCAGTTCTTC
len: 14; v_gene: TRBV24-1; abundance: -; d_gene: TRBD1; j_gene: TRBJ2-1; CDR3aa: CATKGTGEGNEQFF; CDR3nt: TGTGCCACCAAGGGGACAGGGGAGGGCAATGAGCAGTTCTTT
len: 13; v_gene: TRBV24-1; abundance: many; d_gene: -; j_gene: TRBJ2-3; CDR3aa: CATSDPNQDTQYF; CDR3nt: TGTGCCACCAGTGATCCCAATCAGGATACGCAGTATTTT
len: 13; v_gene: TRBV2; abundance: few; d_gene: -; j_gene: TRBJ2-7; CDR3aa: CASSGHRTDEQYF; CDR3nt: TGTGCCAGCAGTGGTCACCGTACGGACGAGCAGTACTTC
len: 12; v_gene: TRBV5-1; abundance: -; d_gene: -; j_gene: TRBJ2-7; CDR3aa: CASRQERDEQYF; CDR3nt: TGCGCCAGCAGGCAAGAGAGGGACGAGCAGTACTTC
len: 11; v_gene: TRBV29-1; abundance: few; d_gene: TRBD1; j_gene: TRBJ1-2; CDR3aa: CSVRDREGNTF; CDR3nt: TGCAGCGTGCGGGACAGGGAGGGAAACACCTTC
len: 17; v_gene: TRBV6-5; abundance: many; d_gene: -; j_gene: TRBJ1-3; CDR3aa: CASSYRPAGQGRNTIYF; CDR3nt: TGTGCCAGCAGTTACCGCCCCGCGGGGCAGGGAAGAAACACCATATATTTT
len: 14; v_gene: TRBV15; abundance: -; d_gene: -; j_gene: TRBJ2-7; CDR3aa: CATSRDLRGGEQYF; CDR3nt: TGTGCCACCAGCAGAGATTTAAGGGGTGGCGAGCAGTACTTC
len: 14; v_gene: TRBV29-1; abundance: -; d_gene: TRBD1; j_gene: TRBJ2-7; CDR3aa: CSDPRTGLDYEQYF; CDR3nt: TGCAGCGACCCTCGGACAGGGTTGGACTACGAGCAGTACTTC
len: 12; v_gene: TRBV29-1; abundance: few; d_gene: -; j_gene: TRBJ1-1; CDR3aa: CSVVPGDTEAFF; CDR3nt: TGCAGCGTTGTGCCCGGGGACACTGAAGCTTTCTTT
len: 14; v_gene: TRBV18; abundance: -; d_gene: -; j_gene: TRBJ2-7; CDR3aa: CASSPRQDSYEQYF; CDR3nt: TGTGCCAGCTCACCCAGACAGGACTCCTACGAGCAGTACTTC
len: 16; v_gene: TRBV12-3/TRBV12-4; abundance: -; d_gene: -; j_gene: TRBJ1-5; CDR3aa: CASSLSLAVGNEPQHF; CDR3nt: TGTGCCAGCAGTTTAAGTCTAGCTGTGGGGAATGAGCCCCAGCATTTT
len: 14; v_gene: TRBV7-2; abundance: -; d_gene: -; j_gene: TRBJ1-6; CDR3aa: CASSLLGAQSPLHF; CDR3nt: TGTGCCAGCAGCTTATTGGGGGCTCAGTCACCCCTCCACTTT
len: 12; v_gene: TRBV6-6; abundance: -; d_gene: -; j_gene: TRBJ1-2; CDR3aa: CASSQTSGGYTF; CDR3nt: TGTGCCAGCAGTCAGACTAGCGGGGGGTACACCTTC
len: 18; v_gene: TRBV9; abundance: many; d_gene: TRBD2; j_gene: TRBJ2-3; CDR3aa: CASSQGPGGPGSTDTQYF; CDR3nt: TGTGCCAGCAGCCAGGGCCCGGGGGGGCCCGGTAGCACAGATACGCAGTATTTT
len: 14; v_gene: TRBV9; abundance: many; d_gene: TRBD1; j_gene: TRBJ2-1; CDR3aa: CASGQGASYNEQFF; CDR3nt: TGTGCCAGCGGACAGGGGGCCTCCTACAATGAGCAGTTCTTC
len: 18; v_gene: TRBV19; abundance: -; d_gene: -; j_gene: TRBJ2-5; CDR3aa: CASSMGVRERGIKETQYF; CDR3nt: TGTGCCAGTAGTATGGGTGTCAGGGAAAGAGGGATCAAGGAGACCCAGTACTTC
len: 15; v_gene: TRBV2; abundance: -; d_gene: -; j_gene: TRBJ1-6; CDR3aa: CASSETGNSNSPLHF; CDR3nt: TGTGCCAGCAGTGAAACAGGCAATTCCAATTCACCCCTCCACTTT
len: 14; v_gene: TRBV2; abundance: -; d_gene: TRBD1; j_gene: TRBJ1-2; CDR3aa: CASSGQQGSYGYTF; CDR3nt: TGTGCCAGCAGTGGTCAACAGGGGAGCTATGGCTACACCTTC
len: 13; v_gene: TRBV20-1; abundance: -; d_gene: TRBD2; j_gene: TRBJ2-6; CDR3aa: CSARSGGDNVLTF; CDR3nt: TGCAGTGCTCGGAGCGGGGGGGACAACGTCCTGACTTTC
len: 14; v_gene: TRBV18; abundance: many; d_gene: -; j_gene: TRBJ2-1; CDR3aa: CASSPLRLANEQFF; CDR3nt: TGTGCCAGCTCACCACTGAGGCTGGCCAATGAGCAGTTCTTC
len: 15; v_gene: TRBV7-8; abundance: many; d_gene: TRBD1; j_gene: TRBJ1-1; CDR3aa: CASSPRPGQGTEAFF; CDR3nt: TGTGCCAGCAGCCCTAGGCCGGGACAGGGCACTGAAGCTTTCTTT
len: 11; v_gene: TRBV29-1; abundance: -; d_gene: -; j_gene: TRBJ1-2; CDR3aa: CSVVEGAGYTF; CDR3nt: TGCAGCGTTGTAGAAGGGGCCGGCTACACCTTC
len: 16; v_gene: TRBV19; abundance: many; d_gene: -; j_gene: TRBJ2-7; CDR3aa: CASSTQTSAYSYEQYF; CDR3nt: TGTGCCAGTAGTACCCAGACTAGTGCATACTCCTACGAGCAGTACTTC
len: 15; v_gene: TRBV7-2; abundance: many; d_gene: -; j_gene: TRBJ1-5; CDR3aa: CASSLLSGVNQPQHF; CDR3nt: TGTGCCAGCAGCTTATTAAGTGGGGTAAATCAGCCCCAGCATTTT
len: 17; v_gene: TRBV20-1; abundance: many; d_gene: TRBD1; j_gene: TRBJ2-5; CDR3aa: CSARDSSGTGDLETQYF; CDR3nt: TGCAGTGCTAGAGATAGTTCGGGGACAGGTGACTTGGAGACCCAGTACTTC
len: 12; v_gene: TRBV12-3/TRBV12-4; abundance: -; d_gene: -; j_gene: TRBJ2-2; CDR3aa: CASSLRTGELFF; CDR3nt: TGTGCCAGCAGTCTGCGGACCGGGGAGCTGTTTTTT
len: 13; v_gene: TRBV2; abundance: -; d_gene: TRBD1; j_gene: TRBJ1-1; CDR3aa: CASTLDREAEAFF; CDR3nt: TGTGCCAGCACGCTGGACAGGGAGGCTGAAGCTTTCTTT
len: 16; v_gene: TRBV11-3; abundance: many; d_gene: TRBD2; j_gene: TRBJ2-1; CDR3aa: CASSLGGRGGVDEQFF; CDR3nt: TGTGCCAGCAGCTTAGGGGGGCGGGGGGGCGTCGATGAGCAGTTCTTC